This T cell receptor (beta chain) originates from a study of technical replicates of blood from several donors. Germline lookup yields CDR1 KGHSH and CDR2 LQKENI. The J segment lost 4 bases and the V segment lost 4 bases, leaving 7 bases of the junction unmatched. The CDR3 consists of 16 residues. Sequencing used immunoSEQ multiplex PCR; TCRdb keeps in-frame clones, though not all of them. The table has 45,000 to 60,000 clones, just over 85% seen once. The genes are TRBV18 and TRBJ2-1, with 10 nucleotides matching TRBD2. This receptor was identified in a human donor in good health. Some clones in this sample may be carry-over from other donors' samples. The material sequenced was PBMCs. CDR3 in amino acids: CASSQRLAGDYNEQFF. CDR3 bases: TGTGCCAGCTCACAACGCCTAGCGGGGGATTACAATGAGCAGTTCTTC.